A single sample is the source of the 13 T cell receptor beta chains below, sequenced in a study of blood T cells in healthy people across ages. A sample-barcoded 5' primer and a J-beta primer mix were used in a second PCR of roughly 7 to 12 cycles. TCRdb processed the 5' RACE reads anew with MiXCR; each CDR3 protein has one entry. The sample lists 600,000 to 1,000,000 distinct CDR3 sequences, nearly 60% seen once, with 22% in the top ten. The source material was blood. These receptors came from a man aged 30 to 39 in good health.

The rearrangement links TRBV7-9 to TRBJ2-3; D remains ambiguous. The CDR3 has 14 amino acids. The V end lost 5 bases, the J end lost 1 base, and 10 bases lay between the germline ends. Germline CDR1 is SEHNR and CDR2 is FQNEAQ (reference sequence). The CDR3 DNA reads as TGTGCCAGCAGCCCTAAGAGTGGCACAGATACGCAGTATTTT. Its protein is CASSPKSGTDTQYF.

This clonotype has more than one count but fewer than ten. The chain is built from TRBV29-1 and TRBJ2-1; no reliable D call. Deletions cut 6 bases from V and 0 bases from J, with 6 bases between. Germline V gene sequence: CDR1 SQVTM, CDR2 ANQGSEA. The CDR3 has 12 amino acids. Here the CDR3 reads CSVMTSYNEQFF. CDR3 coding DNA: TGCAGCGTCATGACCTCCTACAATGAGCAGTTCTTC.

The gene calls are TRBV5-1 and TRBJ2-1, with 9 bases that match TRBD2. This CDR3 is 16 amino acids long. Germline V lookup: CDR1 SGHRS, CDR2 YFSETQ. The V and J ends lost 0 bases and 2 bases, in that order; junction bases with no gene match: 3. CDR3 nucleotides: TGCGCCAGCAGCTTGGTAGGCGGGAGGGCCTACAATGAGCAGTTCTTC. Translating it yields CASSLVGGRAYNEQFF. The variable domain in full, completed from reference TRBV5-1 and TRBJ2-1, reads KAGVTQTPRYLIKTRGQQVTLSCSPISGHRSVSWYQQTPGQGLQFLFEYFSETQRNKGNFPGRFSGRQFSNSRSEMNVSTLELGDSALYLCASSLVGGRAYNEQFFGPGTRLTVL.

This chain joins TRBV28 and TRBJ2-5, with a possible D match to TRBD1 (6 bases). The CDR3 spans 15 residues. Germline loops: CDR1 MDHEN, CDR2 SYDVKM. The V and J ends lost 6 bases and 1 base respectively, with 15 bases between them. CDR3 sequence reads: CASSRIGQTQETQYF. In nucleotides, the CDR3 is TGTGCCAGCAGCCGAATCGGACAGACCCAAGAGACCCAGTACTTC.

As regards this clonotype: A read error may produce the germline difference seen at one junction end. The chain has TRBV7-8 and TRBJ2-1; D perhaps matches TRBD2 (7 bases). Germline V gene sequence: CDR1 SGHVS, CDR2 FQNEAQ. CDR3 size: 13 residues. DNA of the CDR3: TGTGCCAGCAGCGTTGGGGGGGCGCGTGAGCGGTTCTTC. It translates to CASSVGGARERFF.

The CDR3 bases are TGCAGTGCTAGAGATATGGGACTAGAAGGCGAGCAGTACTTC. The encoded protein is CSARDMGLEGEQYF. J is TRBJ2-7 and V is TRBV20-1; 8 bases match TRBD2. Trimming took 0 bases from V and 6 from J; bases not matched to a gene: 7. Germline values: CDR1 DFQATT, CDR2 SNEGSKA (reference sequence). The CDR3 is 14 residues long.

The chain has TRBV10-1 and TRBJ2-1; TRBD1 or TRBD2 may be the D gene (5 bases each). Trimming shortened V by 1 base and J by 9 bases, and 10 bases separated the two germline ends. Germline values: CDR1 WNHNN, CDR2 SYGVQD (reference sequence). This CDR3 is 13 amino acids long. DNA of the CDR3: TGCGCCAGCAGTGAGTGGACTGGGGGTGAGCAGTTCTTC. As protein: CASSEWTGGEQFF.

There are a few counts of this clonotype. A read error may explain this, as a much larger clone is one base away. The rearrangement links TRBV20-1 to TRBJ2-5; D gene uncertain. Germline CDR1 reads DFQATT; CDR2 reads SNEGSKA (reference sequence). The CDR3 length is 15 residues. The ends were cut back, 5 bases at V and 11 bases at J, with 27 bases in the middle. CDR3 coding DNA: TGCAGTGCTCACGGTTCCCGTTCAAGTCCCGATGAGCAGTACTTC. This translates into CSAHGSRSSPDEQYF.

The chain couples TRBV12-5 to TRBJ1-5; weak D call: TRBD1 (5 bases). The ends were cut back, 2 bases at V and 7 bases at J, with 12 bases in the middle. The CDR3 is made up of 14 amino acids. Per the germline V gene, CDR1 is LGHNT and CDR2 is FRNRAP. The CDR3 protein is CASGLQGLDQPQHF. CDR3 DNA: TGTGCTAGTGGTTTGCAGGGATTAGACCAGCCCCAGCATTTT.

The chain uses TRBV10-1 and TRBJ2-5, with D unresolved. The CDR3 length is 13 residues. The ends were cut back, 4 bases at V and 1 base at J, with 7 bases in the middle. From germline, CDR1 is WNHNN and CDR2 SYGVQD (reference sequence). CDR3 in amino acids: CASSATVQETQYF. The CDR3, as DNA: TGCGCCAGCAGTGCGACGGTCCAAGAGACCCAGTACTTC.

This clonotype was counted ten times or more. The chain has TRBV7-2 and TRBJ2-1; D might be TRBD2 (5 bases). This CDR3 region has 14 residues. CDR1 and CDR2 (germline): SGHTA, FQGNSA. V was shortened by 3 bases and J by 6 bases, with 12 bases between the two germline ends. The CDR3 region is CASSFQRPPNEQFF. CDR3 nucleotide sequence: TGTGCCAGCAGCTTCCAGCGGCCACCCAATGAGCAGTTCTTC.

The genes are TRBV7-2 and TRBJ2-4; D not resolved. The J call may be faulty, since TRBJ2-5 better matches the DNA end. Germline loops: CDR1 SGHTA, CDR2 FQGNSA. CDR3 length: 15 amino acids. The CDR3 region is CASSSDPSEEETQYF. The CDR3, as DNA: TGTGCCAGCAGCTCCGACCCATCCGAAGAAGAGACCCAGTACTTC.

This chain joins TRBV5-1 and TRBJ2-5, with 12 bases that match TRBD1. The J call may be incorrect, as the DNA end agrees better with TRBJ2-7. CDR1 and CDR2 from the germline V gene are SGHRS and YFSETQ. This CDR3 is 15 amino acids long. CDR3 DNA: TGCGCCAGCAGCCTGCGGGGACAGGGGGCCGACGAGCAGTACTTC. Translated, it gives CASSLRGQGADEQYF.